This entry describes one TCR beta chain. Its cognate antigen is unknown. The sample comes from a study of cytomegalovirus exposure and HLA in healthy donors. Study context: A subsequent analysis reported that the roughly 120 validation repertoires were produced on the same platform that had also been used for the 500 to 700 first-cohort repertoires.

The assay was immunoSEQ multiplex PCR, and TCRdb's table has in-frame clones only and misses some. The sample lists 330,000 or so clones; roughly 85% were seen once. Overall study findings and caveats: Rare sequences made up most TCRs, while some public TCRs were found in many donors.

Sequencing was carried out using PBMCs. The TCR comes from a woman aged 18-29 years in good health and CMV-seronegative.

This chain's CDR3 is CASSLGTGTYNEQFF. As DNA, the CDR3 is TGTGCCAGCAGTTTGGGGACAGGGACCTACAATGAGCAGTTCTTC. The chain carries TRBV2 and TRBJ2-1, with TRBD1 identical over 9 bases. The CDR3 loop spans 15 amino acids. Trimming removed 5 bases from V and 2 bases from J; junction bases left unmatched: 4. Germline values: CDR1 SNHLY, CDR2 FYNNEI. Full variable domain (rest looked up from reference TRBV2 and TRBJ2-1): EPEVTQTPSHQVTQMGQEVILRCVPISNHLYFYWYRQILGQKVEFLVSFYNNEISEKSEIFDDQFSVERPDGSNFTLKIRSTKLEDSAMYFCASSLGTGTYNEQFFGPGTRLTVL.